The sequence of this T cell receptor beta chain was determined in a study of shared clonotypes between healthy human individuals (dated by TCRdb to about 2020). About the investigation overall: Two women and a few men aged 18 to 49 years were included in the cohort. For each donor, CD4 naive and CD4 memory were each run on three plates, CD8 naive on two plates, and CD8 memory on one plate. Blood TCR repertoires of a handful of healthy adults were deeply sequenced to estimate repertoire size and the extent of clonotype sharing between individuals. Libraries were prepared and TCR repertoires were sequenced by different laboratories using diverse techniques, in order to increase sequencing depth and limit assay-specific biases. Per donor, leukapheresis produced somewhere between about 0.94 and 9.5 billion PBMCs.

General conclusions and limits of the study: Even with the large sequencing depth, rarefaction of the sorted-subset datasets indicated that sequencing was incomplete. Across several donors, approximately 5% of naive CD4, 3% to 4% of naive CD8, about 2.3% of memory CD4, and approximately 0.4% of memory CD8 clonotypes were shared. Sampling was limited to blood, and TCR repertoires in tissue likely differ from TCR repertoires in blood. Pairwise subsampling led to the expectation that sequencing depth would affect the degree of clonotype sharing among donors. Because the study included only a small number of donors, the genetic and exposure-history diversity represented was limited. Estimated clonotype richness was generally larger for naive than for memory subsets. Compared with non-shared clonotypes, the clonotypes found in all four sorted-subset donors had higher generation probabilities.

The CDR3 goes from the cysteine to the phenylalanine over 14 residues. The only DNA kept is the CDR3, 42 bases in frame from the first base. Trimming takes 8 bases from V and 2 bases from J, and the germline ends sit 14 bases apart. The germline V gene (reference sequence) supplies CDR1 MNHEY and CDR2 SMNVEV. In the case of this clone: What this receptor recognizes is not known. No base quality values were provided; no much bigger clone lies one nucleotide off.

Healthy HIV-negative adults with no recently reported acute infections or vaccinations were included as donors. Every donor was a Caucasian adult residing in Nashville, Tennessee, USA. CD8 memory samples combined magnetically selected CD45RO+ cells with CCR7-negative CD45RA+ effector memory (TemRA) cells. Blood was collected by leukapheresis, and PBMCs were isolated by Ficoll-Histopaque density gradient centrifugation and then cryopreserved in liquid nitrogen vapor phase. Purity and quantity of every magnetically sorted T cell population were checked by analytical flow cytometry. Each sorted fraction had its genomic DNA isolated and then quantified by UV absorbance on a Nanodrop 2000c. Using the deep immunoSEQ assay, TCR CDR3 regions were amplified from genomic DNA by multiplex PCR. Extracted genomic DNA from each cell subset was spread evenly across all wells of several immunoSEQ 96-well plates, with each plate serving as a replicate. Each replicate PCR for sorted subsets received around 210 ng genomic DNA, equal to roughly 33,000 T cell genomes. Purified libraries were measured with a Qubit 3.0 fluorometer, size-checked on a Bioanalyzer 2100, and measured again with the KAPA Library Quantification kit. A separate single-read 150-cycle Illumina NextSeq 550 flow cell was used to sequence each immunoSEQ 96-well plate. For the original study's pipeline: The immunoSEQ output contained only junctional sequences without quality scores, so filtering could not match that applied to full-length reads. To assign V/J genes and CDR3, sequences were annotated against IMGT germline references using PyIR, a Python wrapper for IgBLAST v1.9. Reads with weak V/J assignments (E-value above 1e-6), missing CDR3, stop codons, out-of-frame junctions, or ambiguous translated residues were removed. V3J clonotypes were defined by identical inferred V gene, J gene, and CDR3 amino acid sequence. Percentage overlap between repertoires was computed as shared unique clonotypes divided by the size of the smaller repertoire. Repertoire richness was assessed with RTK rarefaction, the Chao1 estimator, and Recon v2.1 estimates of unobserved clonotypes. OLGA was used to compute generation probabilities for all TCRbeta clonotypes that the gDNA method yielded from several donors. The table comes from immuneACCESS by way of TCRdb, which keeps in-frame sequences with V and J called. Part of the clones is missing from these tables; in studies checked, under half for an unresolved V gene and the rest for unknown reasons. V and J calls and clone size are those listed in that table; D and trimming were worked out from the DNA. Within this sample are approximately 640,000 clones, with about nine tenths of them counted one time only. The top ten constitute 34% of the sample.

Sequences were obtained from memory CD8+ T cells from PBMCs. The label giving this sample's cell subset or site can be read as: CD45RO+ cells pooled with CCR7-negative TemRA cells. This sequence was found in a man aged 18 to 30 in good health. Some clones in this sample may be carry-over from other donors' samples. The V and J genes are TRBV27 and TRBJ2-3; possibly the D gene is TRBD2, per 5 matching bases. This receptor has the CDR3 CASSPGELTDTQYF. The sequenced DNA is TGTGCCAGCTCCCCCGGGGAGCTCACAGATACGCAGTATTTT.